These T cell receptor beta chains were read from a single sample in a study of blood T cell repertoires in COVID-19. The table came from immunoSEQ multiplex PCR; TCRdb's copy has only in-frame clones and leaves some out. The sample shows 150,000 to 200,000 clones, over 80% of them seen only once. Sequencing input: peripheral blood. The receptors originated from a woman aged 80 or over with active or convalescent COVID-19. Both conserved end residues are part of each CDR3. The order of the fields is J gene, clone size, D gene, CDR3 length, V gene, CDR3 protein, CDR3 DNA. D genes are given only for firm matches. Clone size is given for some rows only: seen once, a few or many times, or a class if the clone is expanded.

J gene: TRBJ1-4; clone size: .; D gene: TRBD1; CDR3 length: 16; V gene: TRBV27; CDR3 protein: CASSALPQGASEKLFF; CDR3 DNA: TGTGCCAGCAGTGCCCTCCCACAGGGGGCGTCTGAAAAACTGTTTTTT
J gene: TRBJ2-7; clone size: .; D gene: .; CDR3 length: 11; V gene: TRBV7-2; CDR3 protein: CASSLSYEQYF; CDR3 DNA: TGTGCCAGCAGCCTTAGTTACGAGCAGTACTTC
J gene: TRBJ1-5; clone size: .; D gene: .; CDR3 length: 13; V gene: TRBV2; CDR3 protein: CASSEQGNQPQHF; CDR3 DNA: TGTGCCAGCAGTGAGCAGGGTAATCAGCCCCAGCATTTT
J gene: TRBJ2-7; clone size: .; D gene: .; CDR3 length: 13; V gene: TRBV12-3/TRBV12-4; CDR3 protein: CASSSRVTYEQYF; CDR3 DNA: TGTGCCAGCAGTTCCAGGGTGACCTACGAGCAGTACTTC
J gene: TRBJ1-5; clone size: .; D gene: .; CDR3 length: 18; V gene: TRBV4-3; CDR3 protein: CASSQEYSQHWGNQPQHF; CDR3 DNA: TGCGCCAGCAGCCAAGAGTACAGCCAGCATTGGGGCAATCAGCCCCAGCATTTT
J gene: TRBJ1-1; clone size: .; D gene: .; CDR3 length: 14; V gene: TRBV4-3; CDR3 protein: CASSRWSGFTEAFF; CDR3 DNA: TGCGCCAGCAGCCGGTGGAGCGGGTTCACTGAAGCTTTCTTT
J gene: TRBJ1-1; clone size: .; D gene: .; CDR3 length: 14; V gene: TRBV6-5; CDR3 protein: CASSYPEAPNRAFF; CDR3 DNA: TGTGCCAGCAGTTACCCAGAGGCCCCTAATAGAGCTTTCTTT
J gene: TRBJ2-3; clone size: .; D gene: TRBD2; CDR3 length: 16; V gene: TRBV11-3; CDR3 protein: CASRRGGEISTDTQYF; CDR3 DNA: TGTGCCAGCAGACGCGGGGGGGAGATTAGCACAGATACGCAGTATTTT
J gene: TRBJ1-1; clone size: .; D gene: .; CDR3 length: 15; V gene: TRBV7-2; CDR3 protein: CASSLWGVPNTEAFF; CDR3 DNA: TGTGCCAGCAGCTTATGGGGCGTACCGAACACTGAAGCTTTCTTT
J gene: TRBJ1-2; clone size: few; D gene: .; CDR3 length: 14; V gene: TRBV7-2; CDR3 protein: CASSLGGSDYGYTF; CDR3 DNA: TGTGCCAGCAGCTTAGGGGGCTCGGACTATGGCTACACCTTC
J gene: TRBJ2-1; clone size: .; D gene: TRBD2; CDR3 length: 14; V gene: TRBV10-3; CDR3 protein: CAISASGGANEQFF; CDR3 DNA: TGTGCCATCAGTGCTAGCGGGGGGGCTAATGAGCAGTTCTTC
J gene: TRBJ2-7; clone size: .; D gene: .; CDR3 length: 13; V gene: TRBV11-2; CDR3 protein: CASSLQGSYEQYF; CDR3 DNA: TGTGCCAGCAGCCTACAGGGATCCTACGAGCAGTACTTC
J gene: TRBJ1-2; clone size: few; D gene: .; CDR3 length: 14; V gene: TRBV6-4; CDR3 protein: CASSDTDSPYGYTF; CDR3 DNA: TGTGCCAGCAGTGACACCGACAGCCCGTATGGCTACACCTTC
J gene: TRBJ2-1; clone size: .; D gene: .; CDR3 length: 15; V gene: TRBV5-1; CDR3 protein: CASSLVGVSYNEQFF; CDR3 DNA: TGCGCCAGCAGCTTGGTAGGGGTCTCCTACAATGAGCAGTTCTTC
J gene: TRBJ2-3; clone size: .; D gene: TRBD2; CDR3 length: 17; V gene: TRBV4-2; CDR3 protein: CASSQESMAGGTDTQYF; CDR3 DNA: TGTGCCAGCAGCCAAGAGTCGATGGCGGGGGGCACAGATACGCAGTATTTT
J gene: TRBJ1-2; clone size: .; D gene: .; CDR3 length: 15; V gene: TRBV27; CDR3 protein: CASSVQPRGAYGYTF; CDR3 DNA: TGTGCCAGCAGCGTCCAACCCAGGGGCGCCTATGGCTACACCTTC
J gene: TRBJ1-1; clone size: .; D gene: .; CDR3 length: 16; V gene: TRBV5-4; CDR3 protein: CASSLIREVVNTEAFF; CDR3 DNA: TGTGCCAGCAGCTTGATTAGGGAGGTCGTGAACACTGAAGCTTTCTTT
J gene: TRBJ1-2; clone size: .; D gene: .; CDR3 length: 15; V gene: TRBV19; CDR3 protein: CASSISIAGNYGYTF; CDR3 DNA: TGTGCCAGTAGTATAAGCATCGCCGGGAACTATGGCTACACCTTC
J gene: TRBJ2-7; clone size: once; D gene: TRBD1; CDR3 length: 16; V gene: TRBV18; CDR3 protein: CASSPPRGQGVHEQYF; CDR3 DNA: TGTGCCAGCTCACCACCCAGGGGTCAGGGGGTCCACGAGCAGTACTTC
J gene: TRBJ2-1; clone size: .; D gene: TRBD2; CDR3 length: 18; V gene: TRBV5-1; CDR3 protein: CASSLDLAGATPYNEQFF; CDR3 DNA: TGCGCCAGCAGCTTGGATCTAGCGGGGGCTACCCCCTACAATGAGCAGTTCTTC
J gene: TRBJ1-1; clone size: few; D gene: .; CDR3 length: 13; V gene: TRBV12-3/TRBV12-4; CDR3 protein: CASRRAGEGEAFF; CDR3 DNA: TGTGCCAGCAGACGTGCAGGGGAGGGTGAAGCTTTCTTT
J gene: TRBJ2-5; clone size: .; D gene: .; CDR3 length: 11; V gene: TRBV27; CDR3 protein: CAIRQQETQYF; CDR3 DNA: TGTGCCATTCGACAGCAAGAGACCCAGTACTTC
J gene: TRBJ2-7; clone size: .; D gene: .; CDR3 length: 13; V gene: TRBV5-3; CDR3 protein: CARSPRTVYEQYF; CDR3 DNA: TGTGCCAGAAGCCCGCGGACAGTTTACGAGCAGTACTTC
J gene: TRBJ1-2; clone size: .; D gene: TRBD1; CDR3 length: 13; V gene: TRBV11-2; CDR3 protein: CASSPQGALGYTF; CDR3 DNA: TGTGCCAGCAGCCCACAGGGGGCTTTGGGCTACACCTTC
J gene: TRBJ2-3; clone size: .; D gene: .; CDR3 length: 15; V gene: TRBV11-3; CDR3 protein: CASSLGRMPTDTQYF; CDR3 DNA: TGTGCCAGCAGCTTGGGGAGAATGCCCACAGATACGCAGTATTTT
J gene: TRBJ1-1; clone size: once; D gene: .; CDR3 length: 15; V gene: TRBV7-2; CDR3 protein: CASSASGQTNTEAFF; CDR3 DNA: TGTGCCAGCAGCGCATCCGGACAGACCAACACTGAAGCTTTCTTT
J gene: TRBJ2-2; clone size: once; D gene: TRBD1; CDR3 length: 14; V gene: TRBV29-1; CDR3 protein: CGFLGTGNTGELFF; CDR3 DNA: TGCGGGTTTCTGGGGACAGGGAATACCGGGGAGCTGTTTTTT
J gene: TRBJ2-7; clone size: .; D gene: TRBD2; CDR3 length: 17; V gene: TRBV7-2; CDR3 protein: CASSLVPGDGPGGEQYF; CDR3 DNA: TGTGCCAGCAGCTTAGTTCCGGGGGACGGACCGGGGGGCGAGCAGTACTTC
J gene: TRBJ1-5; clone size: .; D gene: TRBD1; CDR3 length: 14; V gene: TRBV5-1; CDR3 protein: CASSSGQANQPQHF; CDR3 DNA: TGCGCCAGCAGCTCGGGACAGGCCAATCAGCCCCAGCATTTT
J gene: TRBJ1-2; clone size: once; D gene: TRBD1; CDR3 length: 15; V gene: TRBV29-1; CDR3 protein: CSVDPGTGAFYGYTF; CDR3 DNA: TGCAGCGTCGACCCCGGGACAGGTGCCTTCTATGGCTACACCTTC
J gene: TRBJ2-3; clone size: .; D gene: TRBD2; CDR3 length: 18; V gene: TRBV11-3; CDR3 protein: CASSYRGGRAASTDTQYF; CDR3 DNA: TGTGCCAGCAGCTATCGGGGGGGAAGAGCGGCTAGCACAGATACGCAGTATTTT
J gene: TRBJ2-3; clone size: .; D gene: TRBD2; CDR3 length: 16; V gene: TRBV19; CDR3 protein: CASSTSSGGSTDTQYF; CDR3 DNA: TGTGCCAGTAGCACCTCTAGCGGGGGTAGCACAGATACGCAGTATTTT
J gene: TRBJ1-1; clone size: .; D gene: TRBD1; CDR3 length: 13; V gene: TRBV6-5; CDR3 protein: CASSHRGNTEAFF; CDR3 DNA: TGTGCCAGCAGTCACAGGGGGAACACTGAAGCTTTCTTT
J gene: TRBJ1-4; clone size: .; D gene: .; CDR3 length: 12; V gene: TRBV5-1; CDR3 protein: CASSVEGGKLFF; CDR3 DNA: TGCGCCAGCAGCGTAGAGGGTGGAAAACTGTTTTTT
J gene: TRBJ2-7; clone size: .; D gene: TRBD1; CDR3 length: 14; V gene: TRBV5-5; CDR3 protein: CASSRGDRDAEQYF; CDR3 DNA: TGTGCCAGCAGCAGGGGGGACAGGGATGCCGAGCAGTACTTC
J gene: TRBJ1-2; clone size: .; D gene: TRBD1; CDR3 length: 15; V gene: TRBV4-3; CDR3 protein: CASSHSGQTNYGYTF; CDR3 DNA: TGCGCCAGCAGCCATTCGGGACAGACTAACTATGGCTACACCTTC
J gene: TRBJ1-6; clone size: .; D gene: TRBD1; CDR3 length: 16; V gene: TRBV7-2; CDR3 protein: CASSRGTGGVNSPLHF; CDR3 DNA: TGTGCCAGCAGCCGCGGGACAGGGGGCGTGAACTCACCCCTCCACTTT
J gene: TRBJ1-3; clone size: .; D gene: .; CDR3 length: 14; V gene: TRBV6-2/TRBV6-3; CDR3 protein: CASSSGVSGNTIYF; CDR3 DNA: TGTGCCAGCAGTTCAGGGGTATCTGGAAACACCATATATTTT
J gene: TRBJ2-7; clone size: .; D gene: TRBD2; CDR3 length: 15; V gene: TRBV10-2; CDR3 protein: CASRPGTSGAYEQYF; CDR3 DNA: TGCGCCAGCAGACCCGGGACTAGCGGGGCCTACGAGCAGTACTTC
J gene: TRBJ1-1; clone size: few; D gene: .; CDR3 length: 16; V gene: TRBV4-3; CDR3 protein: CASSQDRRQGGTEAFF; CDR3 DNA: TGCGCCAGCAGCCAAGATAGACGGCAGGGCGGCACTGAAGCTTTCTTT
J gene: TRBJ1-5; clone size: .; D gene: .; CDR3 length: 16; V gene: TRBV6-6; CDR3 protein: CASSYSGGAGNQPQHF; CDR3 DNA: TGTGCCAGCAGTTACTCTGGGGGGGCAGGCAATCAGCCCCAGCATTTT
J gene: TRBJ2-5; clone size: .; D gene: .; CDR3 length: 15; V gene: TRBV16; CDR3 protein: CASRENRGSGETQYF; CDR3 DNA: TGTGCCAGCAGAGAAAATCGGGGGTCGGGGGAGACCCAGTACTTC